These 17 T cell receptor beta chains were sequenced from one sample in a study of T cell responses to AZD1222 COVID-19 vaccine. Profiled with immunoSEQ multiplex PCR; TCRdb holds only in-frame clones, not every one. The sample includes 95,000 to 150,000 clones, around 90% of them seen just once. The sequencing used peripheral blood, collected 28 days after the second dose of the MenACWY control vaccine. The receptor source for this set is an adult who received the MenACWY meningococcal vaccine as a control.

The CDR3 loop reads CASSQGVTGWLIGELFF. The CDR3 DNA sequence: TGCGCCAGCAGCCAAGGGGTGACCGGATGGTTGATCGGGGAGCTGTTTTTT. The gene calls are TRBV4-3 and TRBJ2-2; D remains unclear. Trimming pared 1 base from V and 7 bases from J, leaving 19 bases between. The CDR3 extends over 17 amino acids. Germline-derived CDR1 and CDR2 are LGHNA and YSLEER.

The rearrangement joins TRBV3-1 (or the pseudogene TRBV3-2) to TRBJ2-3; no definite D call. Trimming left V 2 bases short and J 4 bases short, with 4 bases between. The CDR3 length is 12 residues. Germline CDR1 is LGHDT and CDR2 is YNNKEL (reference sequence). The CDR3 protein is CASSQYPDTQYF. CDR3 DNA: TGTGCCAGCAGCCAATATCCAGATACGCAGTATTTT.

The genes are TRBV5-4 and TRBJ2-5, with D possibly matching TRBD2 (6 bases). CDR3 size: 15 residues. Germline assignment: CDR1 SGHNT and CDR2 YYREEE (reference sequence). V gave up 5 bases and J gave up 3 bases, with 17 bases separating them. The CDR3 nucleotides read TGTGCCAGCAGTCTGGCGGGGCAGGCAAAAGAGACCCAGTACTTC. This gives the protein CASSLAGQAKETQYF.

V is TRBV28 and J is TRBJ2-7; possible D gene TRBD2, 5 bases. V lost 3 bases to trimming and J lost 5 bases, with 17 bases between them. The germline V gene has CDR1 MDHEN and CDR2 SYDVKM. This CDR3 is 15 amino acids long. The CDR3 loop is CASSFGPPRENEQYF. The CDR3 DNA reads TGTGCCAGCAGTTTCGGACCACCTAGGGAGAACGAGCAGTACTTC.

CDR3 region: CASSQSSGEEGEQFF. CDR3 sequence (DNA): TGTGCCAGCAGCCAATCTAGCGGGGAGGAGGGTGAGCAGTTCTTC. V is TRBV4-2 and J is TRBJ2-1, with 9 bases that match TRBD2. Per germline, CDR1 LGHNA and CDR2 YNFKEQ. V lost 2 bases, J lost 9 bases, and 8 bases stayed unmatched. The CDR3 loop spans 15 amino acids.

The genes are TRBV6-1 and TRBJ1-2, with TRBD1 identical over 7 bases. CDR1 is MNHNS and CDR2 is SASEGT in the germline V gene. There are 13 residues in the CDR3. The V gene end was trimmed by 1 base and the J gene end by 4 bases; junction bases not matched to a gene: 0. CDR3 loop: CASSEGQGYGYTF. The CDR3 DNA sequence: TGTGCCAGCAGTGAAGGACAGGGCTATGGCTACACCTTC.

V is TRBV7-2 and J is TRBJ2-3; TRBD2 matches 12 bases. CDR1 and CDR2 (germline): SGHTA, FQGNSA. V lost 5 bases to trimming and J lost 5 bases; unmatched junction nucleotides: 8. This CDR3 is 16 amino acids long. The CDR3 DNA is TGTGCCAGCAGCAGTTCTAGCGGGGGGGCCTTAGATACGCAGTATTTT. It codes for CASSSSSGGALDTQYF.

The chain carries TRBV5-6 and TRBJ2-3, with TRBD1 matching over 9 bases. The ends lost 0 bases at V and 3 bases at J; junction bases unmatched: 5. This CDR3 is built from 16 residues. In germline, CDR1 is SGHDT, CDR2 YYEEEE. The CDR3 region has the DNA TGTGCCAGCAGCTTGGATGGGACAGGGTTAACAGATACGCAGTATTTT. It translates to CASSLDGTGLTDTQYF.

The chain carries TRBV5-6 and TRBJ2-3; 9 nucleotides agree with TRBD1. This CDR3 has 14 amino acids. V lost 5 bases, J lost 4 bases, and 5 bases stayed unmatched. The germline V gene encodes CDR1 SGHDT and CDR2 YYEEEE. The CDR3 loop reads CASSTGGVSDTQYF. CDR3 DNA: TGTGCCAGCAGTACAGGGGGCGTCTCAGATACGCAGTATTTT.

The V call is TRBV12-1, the J call TRBJ1-5. TRBV12-1 is flagged as a pseudogene. CDR3 length equals 12 residues. The CDR3 bases are TGTGCCAGCAGCCGGCAAGGTCAGCCCCAGCATTTT. Its translation: CASSRQGQPQHF.

The V call is TRBV4-2, the J call TRBJ1-3; D is unresolved. The CDR3 covers 14 residues. Per the germline V gene, CDR1 is LGHNA and CDR2 is YNFKEQ. The V gene lost 4 bases and the J gene lost 0 bases, with 7 bases spanning the gap. CDR3 bases: TGTGCCAGCAGCCCCCAGGACTCTGGAAACACCATATATTTT. It encodes CASSPQDSGNTIYF.

V and J are TRBV19 and TRBJ2-2; tentative D call: TRBD2 (6 bases). The CDR3 has 14 amino acids. Germline values: CDR1 LNHDA, CDR2 SQIVND (reference sequence). V was trimmed by 2 bases and J by 6 bases, leaving 10 bases between them. The CDR3 is CASSIWRDAGELFF. In DNA, the CDR3 is TGTGCCAGTAGTATATGGCGGGATGCCGGGGAGCTGTTTTTT.

This chain joins TRBV6-6 and TRBJ1-1, with 8 bases fitting TRBD1. Germline CDR1 and CDR2: MNHNY and SVGAGI (reference sequence). CDR3 length: 15 residues. Germline trimming cut 5 bases from V and 0 bases from J; bases unmatched to any gene: 5. CDR3 sequence (DNA): TGTGCCAGCAGTCAAACAGGGGGGCTGAACACTGAAGCTTTCTTT. It is translated as CASSQTGGLNTEAFF.

The chain combines TRBV4-1 with TRBJ2-6; 7 nucleotides align to TRBD1. There are 19 residues in the CDR3. V shed 0 bases and J 0 bases; nucleotides not matched to a gene: 8. The germline V gene has CDR1 MGHRA and CDR2 YSYEKL. The CDR3 DNA is TGCGCCAGCAGCCAAGATCTCTGGGACAGTAGCTCTGGGGCCAACGTCCTGACTTTC. It specifies CASSQDLWDSSSGANVLTF.

This rearrangement joins TRBV15 to TRBJ2-1; D is possibly TRBD2 (6 bases). Germline CDR1 is LNHNV and CDR2 is YYDKDF (reference sequence). The CDR3 contains 16 residues. The germline V and J ends were trimmed by 5 bases and 1 base, with 15 bases remaining between them. This chain's CDR3 is CATSELGRPSYNEQFF. CDR3 sequence (DNA): TGTGCCACCAGCGAACTGGGGAGGCCTTCCTACAATGAGCAGTTCTTC.

The genes are TRBV13 and TRBJ1-3; TRBD1 aligns across 12 bases. The CDR3 is 17 amino acids. Unmatched junction bases numbered 8, after V lost 6 bases and J lost 2 bases. The germline CDR1 and CDR2 sequences are PRHDT and FYEKMQ (reference sequence). The CDR3 DNA sequence: TGTGCCAGCAGTCCTCTCGGGACAGGGGGCACTGGAAACACCATATATTTT. It codes for CASSPLGTGGTGNTIYF.

CDR3 nucleotides: TGTGCCTGGATACAGGGATTATATGGCTACACCTTC. This encodes CAWIQGLYGYTF. The chain recombines TRBV30 with TRBJ1-2; maybe TRBD1 (6 bases). V lost 4 bases and J lost 5, with 11 bases in between. This CDR3 has 12 amino acids. Looked up from germline, CDR1 is GTSNPN and CDR2 is SVGIG (reference sequence). Drawing the rest from reference TRBV30 and TRBJ1-2, the complete variable domain is SQTIHQWPATLVQPVGSPLSLECTVEGTSNPNLYWYRQAAGRGLQLLFYSVGIGQISSEVPQNLSASRPQDRQFILSSKKLLLSDSGFYLCAWIQGLYGYTFGSGTRLTVV.